The following is a T cell receptor beta chain sequence with its context. The antigen remains undetermined. This sample stems from a study of blood T cells in healthy people across ages. Study-wide background: Template switching picked up about one barcoded beta molecule for each two T cells.

The authors ran a second PCR of about 6 to 11 cycles using a sample-barcoded 5' primer and a J-beta primer mix. TCRdb independently ran MiXCR on the 5' RACE reads; one entry per CDR3 protein. The table shows about 1.4 million distinct CDR3 sequences, with almost 60% occurring only once. This CDR3 contains 15 residues. Trimming removed 5 bases at V and 5 bases at J, with 18 bases between. The germline gives CDR1 SNHLY, CDR2 FYNNEI. Study-wide results and limits: There was a strong correlation between TCR beta diversity and naive T cell percentage. Using unsorted PBMCs precluded a conclusive naive versus antigen-experienced comparison. Per-million-T-cell TCR beta diversity fell roughly linearly with age.

The gene calls are TRBV2 and TRBJ2-5; TRBD1 is a possible D gene (6 bases). The source is a man younger than 35 in good health. The sequenced sample was blood. The CDR3 DNA reads TGTGCCAGCAGTAGACGAGACAGGCTGGGGGAGACCCAGTACTTC. Translating it yields CASSRRDRLGETQYF.